This TCR beta chain was recovered during a study of T-cell memory formation after mild COVID-19. Study-wide context: There were largely donor-specific TCR clusters.

The CDR3 is 12 residues long. Germline-derived CDR1 and CDR2 are KGHDR and SFDVKD. Trimming stripped 9 bases from V and 2 bases from J, with 6 bases between. TCRdb independently ran MiXCR on the 5' RACE reads; one entry per CDR3 protein. The repertoire includes roughly 510,000 distinct CDR3 sequences, roughly 17% of them detected once, and just over 8% sits in the top ten. The material sequenced was PBMCs or a T cell subset sorted from them (not recorded which). The clonotype comes from an adult woman who had mild COVID-19 (a few samples of this study predate the infection). Cell type and time point are not known. V and J are TRBV24-1 and TRBJ2-2; D unclear. The DNA of the CDR3 is TGTGCCACCGCTTCCAACACCGGGGAGCTGTTTTTT. Its protein product is CATASNTGELFF.